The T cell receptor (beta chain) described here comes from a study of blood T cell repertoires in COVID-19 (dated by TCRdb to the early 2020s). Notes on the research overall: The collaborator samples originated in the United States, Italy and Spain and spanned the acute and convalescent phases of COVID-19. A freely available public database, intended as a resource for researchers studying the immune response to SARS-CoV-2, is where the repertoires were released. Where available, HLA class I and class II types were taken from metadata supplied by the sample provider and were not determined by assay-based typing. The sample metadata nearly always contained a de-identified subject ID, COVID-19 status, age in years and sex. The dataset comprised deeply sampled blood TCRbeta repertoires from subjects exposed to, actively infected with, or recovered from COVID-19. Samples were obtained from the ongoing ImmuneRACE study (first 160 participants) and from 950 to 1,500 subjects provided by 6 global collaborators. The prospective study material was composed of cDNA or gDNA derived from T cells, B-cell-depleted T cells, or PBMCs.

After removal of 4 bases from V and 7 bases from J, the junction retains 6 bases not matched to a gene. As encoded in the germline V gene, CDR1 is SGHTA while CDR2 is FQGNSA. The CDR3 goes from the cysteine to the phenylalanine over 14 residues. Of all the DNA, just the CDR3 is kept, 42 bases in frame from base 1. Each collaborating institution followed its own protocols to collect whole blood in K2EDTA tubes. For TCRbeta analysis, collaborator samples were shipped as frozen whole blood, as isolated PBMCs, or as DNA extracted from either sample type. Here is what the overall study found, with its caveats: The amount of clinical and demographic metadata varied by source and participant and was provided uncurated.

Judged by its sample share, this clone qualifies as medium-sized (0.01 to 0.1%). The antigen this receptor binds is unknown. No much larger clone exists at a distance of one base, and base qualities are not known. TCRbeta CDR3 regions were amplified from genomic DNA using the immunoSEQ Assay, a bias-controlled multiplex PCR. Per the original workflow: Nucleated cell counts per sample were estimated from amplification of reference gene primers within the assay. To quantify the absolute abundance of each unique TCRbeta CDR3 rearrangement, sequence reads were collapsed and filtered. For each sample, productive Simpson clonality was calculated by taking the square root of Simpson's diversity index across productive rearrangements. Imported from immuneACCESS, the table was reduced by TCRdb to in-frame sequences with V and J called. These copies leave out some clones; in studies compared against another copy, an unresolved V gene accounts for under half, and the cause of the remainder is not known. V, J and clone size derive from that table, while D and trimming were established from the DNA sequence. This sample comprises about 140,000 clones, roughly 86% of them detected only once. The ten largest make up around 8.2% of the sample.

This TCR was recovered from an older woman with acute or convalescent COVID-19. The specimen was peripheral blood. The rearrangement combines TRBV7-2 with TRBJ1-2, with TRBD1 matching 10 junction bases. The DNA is TGTGCCAGCAGCTCTGGGACAGGGGAACGTGGCTACACCTTC. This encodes CASSSGTGERGYTF.